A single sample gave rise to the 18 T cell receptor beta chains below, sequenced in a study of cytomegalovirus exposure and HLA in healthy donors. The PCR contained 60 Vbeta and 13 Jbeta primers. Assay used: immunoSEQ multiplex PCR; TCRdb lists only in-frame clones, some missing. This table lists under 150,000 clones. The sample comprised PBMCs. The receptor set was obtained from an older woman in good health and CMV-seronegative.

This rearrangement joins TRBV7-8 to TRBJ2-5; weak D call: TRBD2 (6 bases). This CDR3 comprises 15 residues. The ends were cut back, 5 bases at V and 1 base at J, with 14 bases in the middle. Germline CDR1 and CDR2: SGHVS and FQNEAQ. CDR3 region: CASSPAEGGQETQYF. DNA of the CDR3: TGTGCCAGCAGCCCGGCTGAGGGAGGCCAAGAGACCCAGTACTTC.

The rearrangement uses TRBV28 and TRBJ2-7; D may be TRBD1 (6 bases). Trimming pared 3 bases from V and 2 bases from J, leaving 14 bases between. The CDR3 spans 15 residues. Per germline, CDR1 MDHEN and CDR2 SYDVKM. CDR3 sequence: CASSFTTGMTYEQYF. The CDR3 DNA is TGTGCCAGCAGTTTTACTACAGGGATGACCTACGAGCAGTACTTC.

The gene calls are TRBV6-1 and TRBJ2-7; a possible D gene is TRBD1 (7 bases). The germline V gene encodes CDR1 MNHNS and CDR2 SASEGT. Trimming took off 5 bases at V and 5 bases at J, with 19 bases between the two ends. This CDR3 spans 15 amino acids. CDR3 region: CASSPPSQGGNEQYF. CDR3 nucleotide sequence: TGTGCCAGCAGTCCCCCGTCTCAGGGGGGAAACGAGCAGTACTTC.

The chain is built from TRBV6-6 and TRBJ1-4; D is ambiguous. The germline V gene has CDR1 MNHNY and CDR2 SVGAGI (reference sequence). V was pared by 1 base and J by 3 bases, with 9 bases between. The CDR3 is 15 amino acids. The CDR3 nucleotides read TGTGCCAGCAGTTACTTCGGGGTTGCTAATGAAAAACTGTTTTTT. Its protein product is CASSYFGVANEKLFF.

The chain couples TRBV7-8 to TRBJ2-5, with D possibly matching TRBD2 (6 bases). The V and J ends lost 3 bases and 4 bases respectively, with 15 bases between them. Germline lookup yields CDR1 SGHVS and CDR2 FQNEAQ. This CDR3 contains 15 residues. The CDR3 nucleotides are TGTGCCAGCAGCTTCGGGACTCCCGGGACAGAGACCCAGTACTTC. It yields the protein CASSFGTPGTETQYF.

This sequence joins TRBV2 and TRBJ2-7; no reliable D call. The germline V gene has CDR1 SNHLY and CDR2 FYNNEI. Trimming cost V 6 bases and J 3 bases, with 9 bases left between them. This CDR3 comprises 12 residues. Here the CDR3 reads CASSETSYEQYF. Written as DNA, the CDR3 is TGTGCCAGCAGCGAAACAAGCTACGAGCAGTACTTC.

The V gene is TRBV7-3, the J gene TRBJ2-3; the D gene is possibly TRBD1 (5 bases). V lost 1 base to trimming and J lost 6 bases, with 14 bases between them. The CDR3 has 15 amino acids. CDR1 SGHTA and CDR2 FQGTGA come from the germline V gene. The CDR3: CASSLSGPAGDTQYF. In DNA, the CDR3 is TGTGCCAGCAGCTTAAGTGGCCCGGCAGGGGATACGCAGTATTTT.

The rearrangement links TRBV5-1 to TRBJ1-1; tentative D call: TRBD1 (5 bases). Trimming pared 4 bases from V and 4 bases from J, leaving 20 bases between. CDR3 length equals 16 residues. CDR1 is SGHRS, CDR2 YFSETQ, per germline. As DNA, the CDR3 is TGCGCCAGCAGCAAGAAACCGACAGAAGCCAGCACTGAAGCTTTCTTT. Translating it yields CASSKKPTEASTEAFF.

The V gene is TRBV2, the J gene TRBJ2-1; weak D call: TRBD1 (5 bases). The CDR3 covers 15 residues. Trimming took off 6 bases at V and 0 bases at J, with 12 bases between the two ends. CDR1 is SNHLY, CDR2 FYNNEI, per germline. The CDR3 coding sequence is TGTGCCAGCAGACAGGACGTTAGCTCCTACAATGAGCAGTTCTTC. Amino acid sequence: CASRQDVSSYNEQFF.

CDR3: CATSRVGGEREYRNYGYTF. CDR3 nucleotide sequence: TGTGCCACCAGCAGAGTGGGCGGGGAGCGGGAATACCGAAACTATGGCTACACCTTC. V usage is TRBV15 and J usage is TRBJ1-2; D unresolved. The CDR3 has 19 amino acids. Per the germline V gene, CDR1 is LNHNV and CDR2 is YYDKDF (reference sequence). Between the trimmed V and J ends, which lost 1 base and 2 bases, there was a span of 23 bases.

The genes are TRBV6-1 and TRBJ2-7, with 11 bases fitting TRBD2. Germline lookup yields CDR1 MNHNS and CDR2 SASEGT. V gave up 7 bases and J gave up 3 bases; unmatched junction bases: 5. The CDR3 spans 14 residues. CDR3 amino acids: CASMTGTSGYEQYF. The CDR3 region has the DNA TGTGCCAGCATGACCGGGACTAGCGGCTACGAGCAGTACTTC.

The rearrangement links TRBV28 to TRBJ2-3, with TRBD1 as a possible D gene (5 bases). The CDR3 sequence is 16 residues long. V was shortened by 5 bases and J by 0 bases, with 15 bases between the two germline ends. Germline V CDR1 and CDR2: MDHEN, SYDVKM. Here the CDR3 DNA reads TGTGCCAGCAGTCGCCAGCCCGGACAAAGCACAGATACGCAGTATTTT. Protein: CASSRQPGQSTDTQYF.

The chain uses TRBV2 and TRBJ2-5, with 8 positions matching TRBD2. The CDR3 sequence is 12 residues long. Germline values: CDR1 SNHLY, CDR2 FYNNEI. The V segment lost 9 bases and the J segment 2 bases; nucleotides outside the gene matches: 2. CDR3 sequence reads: CASGTSQETQYF. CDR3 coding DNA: TGTGCCAGTGGGACTAGTCAAGAGACCCAGTACTTC.

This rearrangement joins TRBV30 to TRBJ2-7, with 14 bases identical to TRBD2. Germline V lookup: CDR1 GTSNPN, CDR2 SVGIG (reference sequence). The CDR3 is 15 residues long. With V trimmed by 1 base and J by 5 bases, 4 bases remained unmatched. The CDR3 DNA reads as TGTGCCTGGAGTGCGGGACTAGCGGGAGCGGACGAGCAGTACTTC. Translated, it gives CAWSAGLAGADEQYF.

This CDR3 is CASKQGGSDNQPQHF. The CDR3 nucleotides are TGTGCCAGCAAACAGGGGGGTTCGGACAATCAGCCCCAGCATTTT. V gene TRBV2 combines with J gene TRBJ1-5; 8 nucleotides agree with TRBD1. The J segment lost 3 bases and the V segment lost 7 bases, leaving 8 bases of the junction unmatched. Germline CDR1 SNHLY, CDR2 FYNNEI. This CDR3 is built from 15 residues.

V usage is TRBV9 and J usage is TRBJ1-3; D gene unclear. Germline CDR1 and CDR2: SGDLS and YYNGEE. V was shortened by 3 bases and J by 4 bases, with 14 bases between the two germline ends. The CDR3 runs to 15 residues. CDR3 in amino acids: CASSAWGVQGNTIYF. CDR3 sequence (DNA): TGTGCCAGCAGCGCATGGGGAGTACAGGGAAACACCATATATTTT.

This CDR3 is CASSSQTGGNGYTF. The CDR3 region has the DNA TGTGCCAGCAGCTCCCAGACAGGGGGCAATGGCTACACCTTC. The chain uses TRBV7-8 and TRBJ1-2; 10 bases are a match to TRBD1. The V segment lost 4 bases and the J segment 6 bases; nucleotides outside the gene matches: 5. Per the germline V gene, CDR1 is SGHVS and CDR2 is FQNEAQ. The CDR3 totals 14 residues.

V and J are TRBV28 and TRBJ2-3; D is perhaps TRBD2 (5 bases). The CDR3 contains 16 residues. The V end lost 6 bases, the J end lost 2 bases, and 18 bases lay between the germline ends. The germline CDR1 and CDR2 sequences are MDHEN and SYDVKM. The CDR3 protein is CASSLLASPSTDTQYF. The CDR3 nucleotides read TGTGCCAGCAGCCTGCTAGCAAGCCCCTCCACAGATACGCAGTATTTT.